This T cell receptor (beta chain) was documented in a study of blood T cell repertoires in COVID-19. The wider study: Samples came from the United States, Italy and Spain, spanning acute and convalescent COVID-19. Sources were T cells, B-cell-depleted T cells, or PBMCs; the material itself was cDNA or gDNA.

Original methodology: Estimation of nucleated cell counts was performed using reference gene primer amplification. Libraries were prepared by immunoSEQ multiplex PCR; TCRdb keeps only in-frame clonotypes and omits some of them. Clonal size and the V and J genes are those of that table, whereas D and trimming came from the DNA. The table records under 300,000 clones, 85% to 90% of them present only once. The CDR3 has 14 residues. The V segment lost 3 bases and the J segment 3 bases; nucleotides outside the gene matches: 3. The germline V gene encodes CDR1 KGHSH and CDR2 LQKENI. Those enrolled in Seattle joined during active infection and were followed longitudinally afterward.

The sequence was collected from a woman aged 25 to 45 with COVID-19, enrolled during active disease. The sequencing sample was made of peripheral blood. This chain connects TRBV18 to TRBJ2-7; TRBD1 agrees at 9 bases. The CDR3 DNA reads TGTGCCAGCTCACCGAGGACAGGGGACTACGAGCAGTACTTC. This codes for CASSPRTGDYEQYF. Variable domain in full (rest from reference TRBV18 and TRBJ2-7): NAGVMQNPRHLVRRRGQEARLRCSPMKGHSHVYWYRQLPEEGLKFMVYLQKENIIDESGMPKERFSAEFPKEGPSILRIQQVVRGDSAAYFCASSPRTGDYEQYFGPGTRLTVT.